What follows describes a single T cell receptor beta chain. Its target is unknown. A read error may explain this, as a much larger clone is one base away. TCRdb reprocessed the 5' RACE reads via MiXCR and lists one record per CDR3 protein. The data show over 150,000 distinct CDR3 sequences, 13% seen once. This sample stems from a study of T-cell memory formation after mild COVID-19. The wider study: TCR clusters mostly belonged to single donors. The study's findings and limits: There were some responding clones in pre-infection memory, which suggested that cross-reactive memory had joined.

The CDR3 consists of 12 residues. Germline V gene lookup returns CDR1 SGHAT and CDR2 FQNNGV. Trimming stripped 2 bases from V and 3 bases from J, with 3 bases between. The chain employs TRBV11-2 and TRBJ2-3, with D hard to call. The sample taken for sequencing was PBMCs or a T cell subset sorted from them (not recorded which). This receptor was obtained from a young man who had mild COVID-19 (a few samples of this study predate the infection). Cell type and time point are not known. CDR3 DNA sequence: TGTGCCAGCAGCTTATGGACAGATACGCAGTATTTT. This sequence encodes CASSLWTDTQYF.